This passage covers 2 T cell receptor beta chains from one sample sequenced in a study of OX40 agonist ivuxolimab in advanced cancers. Profiled with immunoSEQ multiplex PCR; TCRdb holds only in-frame clones, not every one. The sample contains about 77,000 clones, 94% of which appear only once. The specimen comprised CD4+ or CD8+ T cells sorted from blood, sampled in a trial of the OX40 agonist ivuxolimab. All receptors derive from an adult with an advanced solid tumor such as melanoma, head and neck, liver or kidney cancer.

The chain uses TRBV10-3 and TRBJ2-7; D tentatively fits TRBD1 or TRBD2 (5 bases each). The CDR3 extends over 13 amino acids. Trimming left V 11 bases short and J 2 bases short, with 16 bases between. Per the germline V gene, CDR1 is ENHRY and CDR2 is SYGVKD. CDR3 bases: TGTGCCGCCCGGGACGGAGGTACCTACGAGCAGTACTTC. This gives the protein CAARDGGTYEQYF.

CDR3 region: CASSGGGGYHNEQFF. The CDR3 region has the DNA TGCGCCAGCAGTGGAGGAGGGGGATACCACAATGAGCAGTTCTTC. The chain links TRBV10-2 to TRBJ2-1, with D perhaps being TRBD1 or TRBD2 (6 bases each). Looked up from germline, CDR1 is WSHSY and CDR2 is SAAADI. This CDR3 has 15 residues. V was clipped by 4 bases and J by 5 bases, with 15 bases between them.